This T cell receptor beta chain was captured in a study of spatial heterogeneity in lung cancer (dated by TCRdb to 2018 to 2020). About the study as a whole: Beta-chain transcripts were consistently detected in greater numbers than alpha-chain transcripts, which likely reflects a higher abundance of beta-chain transcripts. In the raw uncorrected reads, each unique combination of TCR and UMI appeared more than ten times on average. TCR alpha and beta repertoires were quantitatively compared across multiple tumor regions, matched nontumor lung and blood in non-small cell lung cancer. The study linked features of the TCR repertoire to counts of nonsynonymous mutations, which were determined by whole-exome sequencing of tumor tissue. TCR transcript counts in tumor regions correlated strongly with a T cell transcriptional module score from matched bulk RNA-seq. At surgery, both alpha and beta chains were TCR-sequenced in fewer than 250 tumor regions, about 61 matched nontumor lung samples and over 50 PBMC samples.

Libraries were prepared through 5' RACE. The data were produced on a NextSeq 500. In the TCR library protocol, a unique molecular identifier was attached to each TCR cDNA molecule so that PCR and sequencing errors could be corrected. Per the original workflow: TCR identification, UMI-based error correction and CDR3 extraction were performed with Decombinator tools. TCRs above a frequency of 2 per 1,000, corresponding to the top 1% of the tumor frequency distribution, were defined as expanded. Expanded tumor TCRs statistically deemed absent (corrected P<0.05) from at least one tumor region were classed as regional, and all other expanded tumor TCRs were classed as ubiquitous. Renyi diversity was computed with the R vegan package after each repertoire had been subsampled 100 times to 5,000 TCRs. To build CDR3 similarity networks, amino acid triplet string-kernel similarity was used, and CDR3s were connected when their pairwise similarity was above 0.82. The public reads were reprocessed in TCRdb via fastp at Q25 and MiXCR, keeping in-frame beta chains. Each CDR3 protein gets just one entry, which takes the most common genes and DNA from the rows behind it. These V and J calls originate from TCRdb's pipeline instead of the authors' own analysis. Present in this sample are over 15,000 distinct CDR3 sequences, under 7.5% of which were seen just once. In total, the top ten clones hold around a fifth of the sample.

The sample's time point label, in plain terms: sample taken at primary tumor resection. Samples were obtained from over 70 patients with early-stage, untreated non-small cell lung cancer from the lung TRACERx cohort. Without any cell sorting, TCR sequencing was performed on whole RNA extracted either from tumor and nontumor lung tissue or from cryopreserved PBMC samples. Patients were selected for TCR sequencing only if sufficient RNA was available from at least two tumor regions. Tumor and adjacent nontumor lung specimens were reviewed by a lung pathologist before selection. Points the paper makes about the study in general: The count of ubiquitous expanded TCRs correlated with the count of ubiquitous nonsynonymous mutations, and the count of regional expanded TCRs correlated with the count of regional nonsynonymous mutations. TCR-seq coverage of tumor T cells was estimated to be only approximately 7% for alpha chains and roughly 14% for beta chains. The tumor nonsynonymous mutation count correlated with the number of expanded intratumoral alpha and beta TCRs. Confirming at a functional level the hypothesis that regional TCRs recognize regional mutations was considered to require additional single-cell paired TCR alpha and beta sequencing.

This clonotype was picked up many times. Its recognized antigen is unknown. Qualities for individual bases were not recorded, and no much larger clone is one base off. The CDR3 runs 13 amino acids, cysteine and phenylalanine included. The CDR3 DNA has 39 bases and is translated from base 1. CDR1 and CDR2, looked up from the germline V gene, are SGHTA and FQGNSA. V is cut by 1 base and J by 4 bases, and the space between the germline ends is 7 bases. The rearranged chain carries TRBV7-2 and TRBJ1-1, with an unclear D gene assignment. The material sequenced was lung tumor tissue, taken at surgery. This clonotype originated in a female donor with early-stage non-small cell lung cancer. The CDR3 region: CASSLGQSTEAFF. Here is the DNA: TGTGCCAGCAGCTTAGGGCAGAGCACTGAAGCTTTCTTT.